The entry that follows covers one T cell receptor beta chain sequence. The method was immunoSEQ multiplex PCR; TCRdb's version includes in-frame clones alone and lacks a portion of them. The data show about 250,000 clones, approximately 86% seen once. This record comes from a study of blood T cell repertoires in COVID-19. Study information: The samples span acute and convalescent COVID-19 from the United States, Italy and Spain.

The CDR3 is 12 amino acids. CDR1 is SGHNT and CDR2 is YENEEA in the germline V gene. Trimming stripped 0 bases from V and 8 bases from J, with 7 bases between. V is TRBV11-3 and J is TRBJ1-1, with D hard to call. The TCR sequence derives from a woman aged 60-75 years who had recovered from COVID-19. Sample: peripheral blood. CDR3 bases: TGTGCCAGCAGCTTAGATGGCAGGGAAGCTTTCTTT. Protein sequence: CASSLDGREAFF.